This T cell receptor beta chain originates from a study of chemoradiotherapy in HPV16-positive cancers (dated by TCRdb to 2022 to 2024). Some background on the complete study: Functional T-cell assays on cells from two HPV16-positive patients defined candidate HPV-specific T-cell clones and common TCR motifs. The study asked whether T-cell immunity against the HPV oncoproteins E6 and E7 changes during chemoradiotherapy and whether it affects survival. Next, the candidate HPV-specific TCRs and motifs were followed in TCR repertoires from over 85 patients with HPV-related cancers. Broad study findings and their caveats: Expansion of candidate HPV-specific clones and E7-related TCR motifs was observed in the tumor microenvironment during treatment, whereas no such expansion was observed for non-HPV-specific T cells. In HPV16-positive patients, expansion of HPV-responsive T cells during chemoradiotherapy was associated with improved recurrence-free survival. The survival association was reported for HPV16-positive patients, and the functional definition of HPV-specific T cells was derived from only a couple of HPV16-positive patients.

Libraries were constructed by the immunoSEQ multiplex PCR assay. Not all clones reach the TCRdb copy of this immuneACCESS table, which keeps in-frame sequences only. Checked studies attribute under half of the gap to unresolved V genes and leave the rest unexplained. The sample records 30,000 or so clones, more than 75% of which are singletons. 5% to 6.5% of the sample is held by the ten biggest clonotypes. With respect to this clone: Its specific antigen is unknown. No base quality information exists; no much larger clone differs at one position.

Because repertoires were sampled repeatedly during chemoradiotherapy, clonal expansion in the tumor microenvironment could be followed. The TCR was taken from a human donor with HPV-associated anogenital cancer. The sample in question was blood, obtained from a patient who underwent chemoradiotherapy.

CDR3 sequence: CASSLRTNPTYEQYF. The nucleotide sequence is given as TGTGCCAGCAGCTTACGGACAAACCCGACGTACGAGCAGTACTTC. The chain is encoded by TRBV7-2 joined to TRBJ2-7; TRBD1 is possibly the D segment (5 matching bases). The CDR3 measures 15 amino acids from cysteine to phenylalanine. Only the CDR3 DNA stays, 45 bases, in frame from base 1. V is pared back by 2 bases and J by 4 bases, with 15 bases lying between the germline termini. CDR1 is given as SGHTA and CDR2 as FQGNSA, both from the germline V gene. With the portions outside the CDR3 filled from the reference TRBV7-2 and TRBJ2-7 genes, the complete variable region becomes GAGVSQSPSNKVTEKGKDVELRCDPISGHTALYWYRQSLGQGLEFLIYFQGNSAPDKSGLPSDRFSAERTGGSVSTLTIQRTQQEDSAVYLCASSLRTNPTYEQYFGPGTRLTVT.